The 11 T cell receptor beta chains below all came from one sample that was sequenced in a study of T cells in women clearing cervical HPV infection (dated by TCRdb to the late 2010s). Libraries were built with the immunoSEQ multiplex PCR assay. Not all clones reach the TCRdb copy of this immuneACCESS table, which keeps in-frame sequences only. Checked studies attribute under half of the gap to unresolved V genes and leave the rest unexplained. This specimen's table enumerates nearly 35,000 clones. Of the sample, 1.5% to 2% is held by the ten largest clones. The sample was blood buffy coat. These TCRs come from a woman aged 18 to 75 with a cervical HPV16 infection that either progressed to CIN3+ or cleared (not recorded which).

Turning to this clone: The CDR3 goes on 3 residues after the read ends, and that part is filled in from the germline J gene. The chain joins TRBV18 to TRBJ1-2; D perhaps matches TRBD1 (6 bases). This CDR3 is 16 amino acids long. Germline V gene sequence: CDR1 KGHSH, CDR2 LQKENI. The CDR3 DNA, read in part, is TGTGCCAGCTCACCACTCACTAGCGGGGGCACCTACGAC. Its protein product is CASSPLTSGGTYD. The entire CDR3 protein reads CASSPLTSGGTYDYTF.

A remark on this clone: The sequenced fragment ends 3 residues before the CDR3 boundary, so the rest is inferred from the germline J gene. V gene TRBV2 combines with J gene TRBJ1-2, with TRBD1 as a possible D gene (5 bases). This CDR3 is built from 15 residues. Germline loops: CDR1 SNHLY, CDR2 FYNNEI. Deletions cut 2 bases from V and 4 bases from J, with 14 bases between. This CDR3 is CASSEFGGGSYGYTF. The part of the CDR3 DNA that was read is TGTGCCAGCAGTGAATTTGGGGGGGGTAGCTATGGC.

As regards this clone: The CDR3 end is not reached by the read, which stops 3 residues before it; the germline J gene fills it in. This rearrangement joins TRBV5-5 to TRBJ1-2; unclear D gene. Trimming cost V 1 base and J 3 bases, with 7 bases left between them. The germline CDR1 and CDR2 sequences are SGHKS and YYEKEE (reference sequence). The CDR3 extends over 13 amino acids. CDR3 bases read: TGTGCCAGCAGCTTGAAGGGCGACTATGGC. Encoded protein: CASSLKGDYG. The CDR3, in full, reads CASSLKGDYGYTF. Using reference TRBV5-5 and TRBJ1-2 for the parts outside the CDR3, the full variable domain is DAGVTQSPTHLIKTRGQQVTLRCSPISGHKSVSWYQQVLGQGPQFIFQYYEKEERGRGNFPDRFSARQFPNYSSELNVNALLLGDSALYLCASSLKGDYGYTFGSGTRLTVV.

On this clone: The CDR3 goes on 3 residues after the read ends, and that part is filled in from the germline J gene. This rearrangement joins TRBV5-4 to TRBJ2-2, with D perhaps matching TRBD1 (5 bases). In germline, CDR1 is SGHNT, CDR2 YYREEE (reference sequence). V gave up 6 bases and J gave up 0 bases, with 9 bases separating them. The CDR3 is 14 residues long. The CDR3 loop reads CASKTDSNTGELFF. The covered CDR3 bases are TGTGCCAGCAAGACAGACTCGAACACCGGGGAG.

About this clone itself: The read halts 3 residues ahead of the CDR3 end, with the missing end drawn from the germline J gene. The V and J genes are TRBV20-1 and TRBJ2-5; D is perhaps TRBD1 (7 bases). V dropped 5 bases and J dropped 5 bases, with 18 bases sitting between them. This CDR3 contains 14 residues. The V gene's germline CDR1 is DFQATT and CDR2 SNEGSKA (reference sequence). The CDR3 DNA, read in part, is TGCAGTGCTGAGCTCCGACAGGGAGGTGAGACC. This translates into CSAELRQGGET. Given in full, the CDR3 is CSAELRQGGETQYF.

Note on this clone: The read ends 3 residues early relative to the CDR3; the germline J gene fills the gap. This chain joins TRBV5-1 and TRBJ1-3; perhaps TRBD1 as D (5 bases). The CDR3 runs to 16 residues. CDR1 and CDR2 from the germline V gene are SGHRS and YFSETQ. Trimming took 0 bases from V and 4 from J, leaving 14 bases between them. Incomplete CDR3 DNA: TGCGCCAGCAGCTTGGAGGGGACTCCGGGAGGAAACACC. This encodes CASSLEGTPGGNT. The whole CDR3 region reads CASSLEGTPGGNTIYF.

A note on this clone: An end of the junction differs from the germline gene, which may be a read error. With the read ending 3 residues before the CDR3 end, the germline J gene is used to fill in that end. Other DNA sequences in the same sample also yield this CDR3. V gene TRBV18 combines with J gene TRBJ1-3; D is uncertain. The CDR3 sequence is 16 residues long. CDR1 and CDR2 (germline): KGHSH, LQKENI. The CDR3 loop is CASSLSQVPSGNTIYF. The sequenced CDR3 bases are TGTGCCAGCTCACTCTCTCAGGTGCCCTCTGGAAACACA.

With regard to this clone: With the read ending 3 residues before the CDR3 end, the germline J gene is used to fill in that end. The rearrangement joins TRBV7-6 to TRBJ1-2; a weak D match, TRBD1 (5 bases). The CDR3 length is 16 residues. The germline V gene has CDR1 SGHVS and CDR2 FNYEAQ. The CDR3 loop reads CASSLGPGLADNDYTF. The sequenced part of the CDR3 DNA is TGTGCCAGCAGCTTAGGTCCGGGACTAGCGGACAATGAC. Together with reference TRBV7-6 and TRBJ1-2, the CDR3 gives the full variable domain: GAGVSQSPRYKVTKRGQDVALRCDPISGHVSLYWYRQALGQGPEFLTYFNYEAQQDKSGLPNDRFSAERPEGSISTLTIQRTEQRDSAMYRCASSLGPGLADNDYTFGSGTRLTVV.

Points on this clone: The read gets to within 3 residues of the CDR3 end, and the germline J gene fills in the rest. The V and J genes are TRBV20-1 and TRBJ2-2, with D possibly matching TRBD1 (6 bases). Looked up from germline, CDR1 is DFQATT and CDR2 is SNEGSKA (reference sequence). This CDR3 is built from 11 residues. The V end lost 5 bases, the J end lost 7 bases, and 8 bases lay between the germline ends. CDR3 protein: CSARTVGELFF. CDR3 bases read: TGCAGTGCTCGGACAGTCGGGGAG.

Regarding this clone: The CDR3 end falls 3 residues outside the read, so it is completed with the germline J gene. The rearrangement joins TRBV20-1 to TRBJ2-7; 7 bases are a match to TRBD2. This CDR3 is 14 amino acids long. Germline lookup yields CDR1 DFQATT and CDR2 SNEGSKA (reference sequence). V dropped 1 base and J dropped 4; count of bases not matched to a gene: 7. The chain's CDR3 is CSARVGGRGYEQYF. The DNA read from the CDR3 is TGCAGTGCTAGAGTCGGCGGGAGAGGTTACGAG.

With respect to this clone: The read halts 3 residues ahead of the CDR3 end, with the missing end drawn from the germline J gene. This chain joins TRBV20-1 and TRBJ1-2; perhaps TRBD1 as D (5 bases). The V end was cut by 1 base, the J end by 2 bases, with 11 bases between. CDR3 length: 14 residues. CDR1 is DFQATT, CDR2 SNEGSKA, per germline (reference sequence). The CDR3 sequence: CSARVGHQNYGYTF. The part of the CDR3 DNA that was read is TGCAGTGCTAGAGTAGGACATCAGAACTATGGC.